A selection of T cell receptor beta chains follows, all from one sample in a study of Graves' ophthalmopathy and Graves' hyperthyroidism. TCRdb redid the calling of the multiplex PCR reads with MiXCR, one entry per CDR3 protein. The table includes 200,000 to 250,000 distinct CDR3 sequences, around 42% detected once. The sequenced material came from peripheral blood. These TCRs come from an adult man with Graves' ophthalmopathy. The CDR3 runs from the conserved cysteine through the conserved F or W. A D gene is named only where the DNA matches it firmly. Clone size appears in some rows only: once, few, many, or a class for an expanded clone.

clone size: few
D gene: TRBD1
J gene: TRBJ2-7
V gene: TRBV2
CDR3 DNA: TGTGCCAGCAGCGAGGGACAGCACTACGAGCAGTACTTC
CDR3 protein: CASSEGQHYEQYF

clone size: few
D gene: TRBD1
J gene: TRBJ2-5
V gene: TRBV15
CDR3 DNA: TGTGCCACCAGTCGACAGGGCAAGACCCAGTACTTC
CDR3 protein: CATSRQGKTQYF

clone size: .
D gene: .
J gene: TRBJ1-2
V gene: TRBV20-1
CDR3 DNA: TGCAGTGCTAGAATATCAGGAGGTGGACATGGCTACACCTTC
CDR3 protein: CSARISGGGHGYTF

clone size: .
D gene: TRBD2
J gene: TRBJ2-7
V gene: TRBV9
CDR3 DNA: TGTGCCAGCAGCCAGGCGGGAGGCGCCTACGAGCAGTACTTC
CDR3 protein: CASSQAGGAYEQYF

clone size: .
D gene: .
J gene: TRBJ1-4
V gene: TRBV9
CDR3 DNA: TGTGCCAGCAGCGTAGGGACGGGCGATGAAAAACTGTTTTTT
CDR3 protein: CASSVGTGDEKLFF

clone size: .
D gene: TRBD1
J gene: TRBJ2-7
V gene: TRBV2
CDR3 DNA: TGTGCCAGCAGACCACCGGGACAGGGCTACGAGCAGTACTTC
CDR3 protein: CASRPPGQGYEQYF

clone size: .
D gene: .
J gene: TRBJ2-5
V gene: TRBV20-1
CDR3 DNA: TGCAGTGCTAGTTATAGGGCAGCAAAAGAGACCCAGTACTTC
CDR3 protein: CSASYRAAKETQYF

clone size: few
D gene: .
J gene: TRBJ1-2
V gene: TRBV4-1
CDR3 DNA: TGCGCCAGCAGCCCTAGCCCCACCGATGGCTACACCTTC
CDR3 protein: CASSPSPTDGYTF

clone size: many
D gene: .
J gene: TRBJ1-1
V gene: TRBV19
CDR3 DNA: TGTGCCAGTAGTCGACCGGGCAGGGCGGGAGATGAAGCTTTCTTT
CDR3 protein: CASSRPGRAGDEAFF

clone size: many
D gene: .
J gene: TRBJ1-2
V gene: TRBV29-1
CDR3 DNA: TGCAGCGTTGAAGATGGGGGGCACTATGGCTACACCTTC
CDR3 protein: CSVEDGGHYGYTF

clone size: .
D gene: .
J gene: TRBJ2-7
V gene: TRBV13
CDR3 DNA: TGTGCCAGCAGCTCCCGGACTTTCTCCTACGAGCAGTACTTC
CDR3 protein: CASSSRTFSYEQYF

clone size: few
D gene: .
J gene: TRBJ2-2
V gene: TRBV7-3
CDR3 DNA: TGTGCCAGCAGCTTCTTGGGACCTGGGGCCGGGGAGCTGTTTTTT
CDR3 protein: CASSFLGPGAGELFF

clone size: few
D gene: TRBD1
J gene: TRBJ1-6
V gene: TRBV27
CDR3 DNA: TGTGCCAGCGGACTTACAGGGGGTAATTCACCCCTCCACTTT
CDR3 protein: CASGLTGGNSPLHF

clone size: .
D gene: .
J gene: TRBJ1-1
V gene: TRBV29-1
CDR3 DNA: TGCAGCGTGGGACATCACTCCACTGAAGCTTTCTTT
CDR3 protein: CSVGHHSTEAFF

clone size: .
D gene: .
J gene: TRBJ1-4
V gene: TRBV20-1
CDR3 DNA: TGCAGTGCTAGAGCCCCGGGAGGGGAAAAACTGTTTTTT
CDR3 protein: CSARAPGGEKLFF

clone size: .
D gene: .
J gene: TRBJ1-2
V gene: TRBV2
CDR3 DNA: TGTGCCAGCAGCATCCTACCTCGGGTTAACTATGGCTACACCTTC
CDR3 protein: CASSILPRVNYGYTF

clone size: few
D gene: .
J gene: TRBJ2-7
V gene: TRBV12-3/TRBV12-4
CDR3 DNA: TGTGCCAGCAGTTTCAGTGTGGGCTCCTACGAGCAGTACTTC
CDR3 protein: CASSFSVGSYEQYF

clone size: few
D gene: .
J gene: TRBJ1-2
V gene: TRBV7-9
CDR3 DNA: TGTGCCAGCAGCTTAAACACAGACTATGGCTACACCTTC
CDR3 protein: CASSLNTDYGYTF

clone size: .
D gene: TRBD2
J gene: TRBJ2-5
V gene: TRBV19
CDR3 DNA: TGTGCCAGTAGTCTCGACGGGAGGTCCCAAGAGACCCAATACTTC
CDR3 protein: CASSLDGRSQETQYF

clone size: few
D gene: .
J gene: TRBJ1-1
V gene: TRBV7-9
CDR3 DNA: TGTGCCAGCAGTGAGGGGTACACTGAAGCTTTCTTT
CDR3 protein: CASSEGYTEAFF

clone size: .
D gene: TRBD1
J gene: TRBJ2-7
V gene: TRBV10-3
CDR3 DNA: TGTGCCATCGCAACACCGGGACAGCACTACGAGCAGTACTTC
CDR3 protein: CAIATPGQHYEQYF

clone size: .
D gene: TRBD1
J gene: TRBJ1-2
V gene: TRBV6-5
CDR3 DNA: TGTGCCAGCAGTCGTCCCTTACAGGGGTATGGCTACACCTTC
CDR3 protein: CASSRPLQGYGYTF

clone size: .
D gene: .
J gene: TRBJ1-6
V gene: TRBV7-9
CDR3 DNA: TGTGCCAGCAGGGATTCACCCCTCCACTTT
CDR3 protein: CASRDSPLHF

clone size: .
D gene: TRBD2
J gene: TRBJ2-2
V gene: TRBV29-1
CDR3 DNA: TGCAGCGGGTGGGACTATCTCACCGGGAAGCTGTTTTTT
CDR3 protein: CSGWDYLTGKLFF

clone size: .
D gene: .
J gene: TRBJ1-1
V gene: TRBV15
CDR3 DNA: TGTGCCACCAGCCCATGGGAGGGAGGACTGGACACTGAAGCTTTCTTT
CDR3 protein: CATSPWEGGLDTEAFF

clone size: .
D gene: .
J gene: TRBJ1-5
V gene: TRBV5-1
CDR3 DNA: TGCGCCAGCCACGAGGGTCCGGGACAGCCCCAGCATTTT
CDR3 protein: CASHEGPGQPQHF

clone size: few
D gene: .
J gene: TRBJ1-5
V gene: TRBV7-2
CDR3 DNA: TGTGCCAGCAGCGAATCAGGATATCAGCCCCAGCATTTT
CDR3 protein: CASSESGYQPQHF

clone size: .
D gene: TRBD1
J gene: TRBJ1-1
V gene: TRBV7-9
CDR3 DNA: TGTGCCAGCAGCTCCAGGGGGGTCGACACTGAAGCTTTCTTT
CDR3 protein: CASSSRGVDTEAFF

clone size: few
D gene: .
J gene: TRBJ1-1
V gene: TRBV20-1
CDR3 DNA: TGCAGTGCCATAGACGGAGGGGCTAAGAACACTGAAGCTTTCTTT
CDR3 protein: CSAIDGGAKNTEAFF

clone size: .
D gene: TRBD1
J gene: TRBJ1-2
V gene: TRBV7-6
CDR3 DNA: TGTGCCAGCAGCTTGGACCCAGGGGGGGTATATGGCTACACCTTC
CDR3 protein: CASSLDPGGVYGYTF

clone size: .
D gene: TRBD1
J gene: TRBJ2-5
V gene: TRBV3-1
CDR3 DNA: TGTGCCAGCAGCCTCCCCAGGGGGCAAGAGACCCAGTACTTC
CDR3 protein: CASSLPRGQETQYF

clone size: .
D gene: TRBD1
J gene: TRBJ1-2
V gene: TRBV5-1
CDR3 DNA: TGCGCCAGCAGCCCGGTGACAGGGAGTGTTGGCTACACCTTC
CDR3 protein: CASSPVTGSVGYTF

clone size: few
D gene: TRBD2
J gene: TRBJ2-3
V gene: TRBV29-1
CDR3 DNA: TGCAGCGTTACCAGCGGGGGCACAGATACGCAGTATTTT
CDR3 protein: CSVTSGGTDTQYF

clone size: .
D gene: TRBD1
J gene: TRBJ1-2
V gene: TRBV10-3
CDR3 DNA: TGTGCCTCCAGTGATTCGGACCGGACAGCCAGGGGGACCTTC
CDR3 protein: CASSDSDRTARGTF

clone size: once
D gene: TRBD2
J gene: TRBJ2-3
V gene: TRBV7-9
CDR3 DNA: TGTGCCAGCAGCTTAGCGCTAGCGGGGGATTATACGCAGTATTTT
CDR3 protein: CASSLALAGDYTQYF

clone size: .
D gene: TRBD1
J gene: TRBJ2-5
V gene: TRBV6-5
CDR3 DNA: TGTGCCAGCAGCCACGGACAGGACGAGGAGACCCAGTACTTC
CDR3 protein: CASSHGQDEETQYF

clone size: .
D gene: .
J gene: TRBJ1-2
V gene: TRBV9
CDR3 DNA: TGTGCCAGCAGCTTGGACCAGATATCTGGTGGCTACACCTTC
CDR3 protein: CASSLDQISGGYTF

clone size: few
D gene: .
J gene: TRBJ1-4
V gene: TRBV6-5
CDR3 DNA: TGTGCCAGCAGTTACGGCCAGGAAGAAAAACTGTTTTTT
CDR3 protein: CASSYGQEEKLFF

clone size: few
D gene: .
J gene: TRBJ1-2
V gene: TRBV7-3
CDR3 DNA: TGTGCCAGCAGCTTAACAGGAGACAGAGCTAACTATGGCTACACCTTC
CDR3 protein: CASSLTGDRANYGYTF

clone size: .
D gene: TRBD1
J gene: TRBJ1-2
V gene: TRBV11-2
CDR3 DNA: TGTGCCAGCAGCCGACAGGGGGTGTTCGTAAACTATGGCTACACCTTC
CDR3 protein: CASSRQGVFVNYGYTF

clone size: few
D gene: TRBD1
J gene: TRBJ1-1
V gene: TRBV7-3
CDR3 DNA: TGTGCCAGCAGCTTAACTGGACAGGGTCACACTGAAGCTTTCTTT
CDR3 protein: CASSLTGQGHTEAFF

clone size: .
D gene: TRBD1
J gene: TRBJ2-7
V gene: TRBV19
CDR3 DNA: TGTGCCAGTAGTCCATCCGGGACAGCCTACGAGCAGTACTTC
CDR3 protein: CASSPSGTAYEQYF

clone size: many
D gene: .
J gene: TRBJ1-2
V gene: TRBV7-9
CDR3 DNA: TGTGCCAGCAGTTTCCGGGGAAATGATGGCTACACCTTC
CDR3 protein: CASSFRGNDGYTF

clone size: .
D gene: .
J gene: TRBJ1-4
V gene: TRBV19
CDR3 DNA: TGTGCCAGTAGTATGAGTGACCGGCCTGAAAAACTGTTTTTT
CDR3 protein: CASSMSDRPEKLFF

clone size: .
D gene: TRBD2
J gene: TRBJ2-5
V gene: TRBV19
CDR3 DNA: TGTGCCAGTAGTTCCTTAGCGGGGGTCGGAGAGACCCAGTACTTC
CDR3 protein: CASSSLAGVGETQYF

clone size: many
D gene: TRBD2
J gene: TRBJ2-7
V gene: TRBV5-6
CDR3 DNA: TGTGCCAGCAGCTTTGAGGGAGGGGTCTACGAGCAGTACTTC
CDR3 protein: CASSFEGGVYEQYF